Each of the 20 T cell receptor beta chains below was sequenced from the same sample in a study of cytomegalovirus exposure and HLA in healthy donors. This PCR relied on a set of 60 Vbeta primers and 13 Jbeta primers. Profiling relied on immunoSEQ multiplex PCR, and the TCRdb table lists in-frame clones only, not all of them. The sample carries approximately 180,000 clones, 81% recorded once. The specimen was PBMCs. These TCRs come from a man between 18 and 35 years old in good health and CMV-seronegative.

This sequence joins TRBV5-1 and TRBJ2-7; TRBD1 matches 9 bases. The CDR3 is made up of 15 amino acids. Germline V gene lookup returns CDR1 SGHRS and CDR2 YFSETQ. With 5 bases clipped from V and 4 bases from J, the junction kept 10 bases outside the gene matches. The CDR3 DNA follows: TGCGCCAGCAGTGTTACAGGGGGCCCCGTTTACGAGCAGTACTTC. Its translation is CASSVTGGPVYEQYF.

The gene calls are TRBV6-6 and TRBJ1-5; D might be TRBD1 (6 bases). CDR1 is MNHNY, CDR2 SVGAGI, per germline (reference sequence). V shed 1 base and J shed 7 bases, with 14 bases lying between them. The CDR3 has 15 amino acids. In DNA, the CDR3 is TGTGCCAGCAGTTACTTACAGGGCGTTCGCCAGCCCCAGCATTTT. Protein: CASSYLQGVRQPQHF.

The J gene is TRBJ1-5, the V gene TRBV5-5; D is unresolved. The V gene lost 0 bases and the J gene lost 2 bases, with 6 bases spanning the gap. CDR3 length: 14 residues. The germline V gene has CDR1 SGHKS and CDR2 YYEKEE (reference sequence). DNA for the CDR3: TGTGCCAGCAGCTTGGCCCGCGGCAATCAGCCCCAGCATTTT. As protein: CASSLARGNQPQHF.

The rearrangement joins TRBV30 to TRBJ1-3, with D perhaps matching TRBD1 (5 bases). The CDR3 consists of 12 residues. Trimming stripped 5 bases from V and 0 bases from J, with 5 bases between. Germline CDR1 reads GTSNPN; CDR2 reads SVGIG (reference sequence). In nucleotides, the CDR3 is TGTGCCTGGGGACACTCTGGAAACACCATATATTTT. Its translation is CAWGHSGNTIYF.

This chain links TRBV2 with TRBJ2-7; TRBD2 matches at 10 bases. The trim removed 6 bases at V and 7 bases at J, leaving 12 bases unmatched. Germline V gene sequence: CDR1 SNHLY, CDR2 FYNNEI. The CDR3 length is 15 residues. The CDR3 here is CASSRTSGASGEQYF. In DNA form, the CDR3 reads TGTGCCAGCAGCAGGACTAGCGGTGCTTCTGGGGAGCAGTACTTC.

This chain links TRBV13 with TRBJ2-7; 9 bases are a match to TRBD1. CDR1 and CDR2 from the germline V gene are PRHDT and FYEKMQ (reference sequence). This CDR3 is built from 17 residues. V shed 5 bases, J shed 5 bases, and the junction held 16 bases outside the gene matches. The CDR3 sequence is CASSLAPGQGFRDEQYF. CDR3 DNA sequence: TGTGCCAGCAGCCTCGCTCCGGGACAGGGTTTTCGGGACGAGCAGTACTTC.

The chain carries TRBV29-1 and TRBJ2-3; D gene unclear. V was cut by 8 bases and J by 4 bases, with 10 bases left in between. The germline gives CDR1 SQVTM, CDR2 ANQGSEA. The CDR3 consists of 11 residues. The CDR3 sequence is CSSRFADTQYF. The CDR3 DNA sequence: TGCAGCTCCAGGTTCGCAGATACGCAGTATTTT.

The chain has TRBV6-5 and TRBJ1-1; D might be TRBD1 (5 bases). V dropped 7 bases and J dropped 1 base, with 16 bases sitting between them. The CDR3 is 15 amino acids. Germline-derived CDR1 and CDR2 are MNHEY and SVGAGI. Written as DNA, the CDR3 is TGTGCCAGCACCAACACCGAGACAGAGAACACTGAAGCTTTCTTT. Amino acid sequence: CASTNTETENTEAFF.

As DNA, the CDR3 is TGTGCCAGCAGTTACGAGGAGACCCAGTACTTC. This translates into CASSYEETQYF. The genes are TRBV28 and TRBJ2-5; D ambiguous. CDR1 MDHEN and CDR2 SYDVKM come from the germline V gene. The CDR3 covers 11 residues. V shed 4 bases and J shed 5 bases, with 5 bases lying between them.

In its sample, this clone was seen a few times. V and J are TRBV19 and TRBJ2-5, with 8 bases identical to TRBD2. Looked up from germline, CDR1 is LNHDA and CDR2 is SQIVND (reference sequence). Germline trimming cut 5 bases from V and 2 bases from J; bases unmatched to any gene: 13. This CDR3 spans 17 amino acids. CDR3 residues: CASSPLRGGGLQETQYF. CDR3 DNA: TGTGCCAGTAGTCCCCTCCGGGGCGGGGGGCTTCAAGAGACCCAGTACTTC.

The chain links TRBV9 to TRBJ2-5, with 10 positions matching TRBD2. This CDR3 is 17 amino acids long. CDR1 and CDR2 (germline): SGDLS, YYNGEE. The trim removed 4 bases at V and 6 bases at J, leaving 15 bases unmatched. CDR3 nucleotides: TGTGCCAGCAGCCCAGCGGGGGGGGGAATCGGGCTACAGACCCAGTACTTC. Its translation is CASSPAGGGIGLQTQYF.

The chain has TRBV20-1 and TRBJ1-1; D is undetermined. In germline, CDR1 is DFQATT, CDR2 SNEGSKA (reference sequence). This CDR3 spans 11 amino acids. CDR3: CKTRGATEAFF. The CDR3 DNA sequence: TGCAAAACCCGGGGAGCCACTGAAGCTTTCTTT.

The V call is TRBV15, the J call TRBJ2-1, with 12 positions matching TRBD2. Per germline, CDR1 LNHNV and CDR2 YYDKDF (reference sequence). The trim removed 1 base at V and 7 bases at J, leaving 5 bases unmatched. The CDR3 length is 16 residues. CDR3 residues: CATSRVGTSGRNEQFF. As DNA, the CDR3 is TGTGCCACCAGCAGAGTTGGGACTAGCGGGCGGAATGAGCAGTTCTTC.

CDR3 loop: CASSFRQGETQYF. Here the CDR3 DNA reads TGCGCCAGCAGCTTCCGACAGGGAGAGACCCAGTACTTC. The chain is built from TRBV5-1 and TRBJ2-5; TRBD1 matches at 7 bases. Germline V gives CDR1 SGHRS, CDR2 YFSETQ. CDR3 length: 13 amino acids. V was clipped by 2 bases and J by 4 bases; unmatched bases: 2.

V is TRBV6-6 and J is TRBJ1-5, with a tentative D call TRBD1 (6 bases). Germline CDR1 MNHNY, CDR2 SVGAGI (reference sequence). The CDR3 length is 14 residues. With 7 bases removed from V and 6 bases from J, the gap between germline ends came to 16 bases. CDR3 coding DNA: TGTGCCAGCACCGCAGACAGGAGAGGTCAGCCCCAGCATTTT. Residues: CASTADRRGQPQHF.

In DNA, the CDR3 is TGTGCCAGCAGGGAACAGGGTGCTTATAATTCACCCCTCCACTTT. Amino acid sequence: CASREQGAYNSPLHF. The chain joins TRBV28 to TRBJ1-6; possibly TRBD1 for D (6 bases). The germline V gene has CDR1 MDHEN and CDR2 SYDVKM. The CDR3 totals 15 residues. Trimming took off 6 bases at V and 4 bases at J, with 13 bases between the two ends.

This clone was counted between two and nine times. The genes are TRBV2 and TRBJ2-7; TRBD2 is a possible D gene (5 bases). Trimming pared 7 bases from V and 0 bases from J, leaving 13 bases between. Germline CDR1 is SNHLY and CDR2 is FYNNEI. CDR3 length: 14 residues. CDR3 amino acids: CASTGLRVSYEQYF. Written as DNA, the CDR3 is TGTGCCAGCACGGGGTTGAGAGTCTCCTACGAGCAGTACTTC. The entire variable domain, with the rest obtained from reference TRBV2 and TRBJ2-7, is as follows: EPEVTQTPSHQVTQMGQEVILRCVPISNHLYFYWYRQILGQKVEFLVSFYNNEISEKSEIFDDQFSVERPDGSNFTLKIRSTKLEDSAMYFCASTGLRVSYEQYFGPGTRLTVT.

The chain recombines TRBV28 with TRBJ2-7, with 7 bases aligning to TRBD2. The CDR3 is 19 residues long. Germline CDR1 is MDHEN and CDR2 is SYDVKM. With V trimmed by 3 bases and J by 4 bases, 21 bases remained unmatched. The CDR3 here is CASSFGGGLFRLIGYEQYF. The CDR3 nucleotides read TGTGCCAGCAGTTTCGGGGGAGGGCTTTTCCGACTCATCGGTTACGAGCAGTACTTC.

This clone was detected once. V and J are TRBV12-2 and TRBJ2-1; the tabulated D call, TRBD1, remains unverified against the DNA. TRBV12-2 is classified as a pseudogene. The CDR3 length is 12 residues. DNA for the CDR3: TGTGCAAGTCGCCCTCAGTACAATGAGCAGTTCTTC. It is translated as CASRPQYNEQFF.

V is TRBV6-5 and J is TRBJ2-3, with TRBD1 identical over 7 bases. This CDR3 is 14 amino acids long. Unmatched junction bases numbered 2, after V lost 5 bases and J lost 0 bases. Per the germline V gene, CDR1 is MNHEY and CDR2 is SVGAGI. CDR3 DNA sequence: TGTGCCAGCAGTACGGGACAGAGCACAGATACGCAGTATTTT. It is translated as CASSTGQSTDTQYF.